The 31 T cell receptor beta chains below all came from one sample that was sequenced in a study of cytomegalovirus exposure and HLA in healthy donors. PCR involved 60 Vbeta and 13 Jbeta primers. Measured with immunoSEQ multiplex PCR; TCRdb has only the in-frame clones, and not every one. The sample yields under 200,000 clones, over 75% seen once. The sequenced sample was PBMCs. The receptors come from a woman between 45 and 60 years old in good health and CMV-seronegative.

The V and J genes are TRBV25-1 and TRBJ2-2, with 9 positions matching TRBD1. CDR3 size: 13 residues. Germline V lookup: CDR1 MGHDK, CDR2 SYGVNS. V lost 6 bases and J lost 5; bases outside the gene matches: 1. The chain's CDR3 is CASRQGATGELFF. As DNA, the CDR3 is TGTGCCAGCAGACAGGGGGCGACCGGGGAGCTGTTTTTT. Filled out from reference TRBV25-1 and TRBJ2-2, the complete variable domain reads EADIYQTPRYLVIGTGKKITLECSQTMGHDKMYWYQQDPGMELHLIHYSYGVNSTEKGDLSSESTVSRIRTEHFPLTLESARPSHTSQYLCASRQGATGELFFGEGSRLTVL.

This clone showed up just a few times. The V and J genes are TRBV5-4 and TRBJ2-2; TRBD2 might be the D (6 bases). The CDR3 consists of 15 residues. Trimming removed 2 bases from V and 4 bases from J, with 12 bases in between. The germline V gene has CDR1 SGHNT and CDR2 YYREEE (reference sequence). In DNA, the CDR3 is TGTGCCAGCAGCTTTTTAGCGGCGGGCACCGGGGAGCTGTTTTTT. It encodes CASSFLAAGTGELFF.

V usage is TRBV11-2 and J usage is TRBJ2-3; D gene ambiguous. The CDR3 contains 13 residues. With 2 bases removed from V and 6 bases from J, the gap between germline ends came to 9 bases. Germline V lookup: CDR1 SGHAT, CDR2 FQNNGV. This chain's CDR3 is CASSLFPQDTQYF. The DNA for the CDR3 is TGTGCCAGCAGCTTATTCCCGCAGGATACGCAGTATTTT.

The gene calls are TRBV30 and TRBJ1-1; weak D call: TRBD1 (6 bases). The CDR3 has 12 amino acids. Trimming pared 7 bases from V and 0 bases from J, leaving 9 bases between. Germline CDR1 reads GTSNPN; CDR2 reads SVGIG (reference sequence). The CDR3 region has the DNA TGTGCCTTGGGACATTTGAACACTGAAGCTTTCTTT. It translates to CALGHLNTEAFF. The full variable domain, its missing parts supplied by reference TRBV30 and TRBJ1-1, is SQTIHQWPATLVQPVGSPLSLECTVEGTSNPNLYWYRQAAGRGLQLLFYSVGIGQISSEVPQNLSASRPQDRQFILSSKKLLLSDSGFYLCALGHLNTEAFFGQGTRLTVV.

This clone was seen a few times. The identical CDR3 is also encoded by other nucleotide sequences in the sample. The J gene is TRBJ1-1, the V gene TRBV18; D possibly corresponds to TRBD1 (5 bases). The V end was cut by 3 bases, the J end by 3 bases, with 8 bases between. CDR3 size: 13 residues. From germline, CDR1 is KGHSH and CDR2 LQKENI. The CDR3 protein is CASSPGGDTEAFF. CDR3 nucleotide sequence: TGTGCCAGCTCACCGGGGGGGGACACTGAAGCTTTCTTT.

V usage is TRBV19 and J usage is TRBJ2-3; D is undetermined. The germline V and J ends were trimmed by 5 bases and 2 bases, with 2 bases remaining between them. Germline-derived CDR1 and CDR2 are LNHDA and SQIVND (reference sequence). This CDR3 comprises 11 residues. CDR3 DNA: TGTGCCAGTAGTCTCACAGATACGCAGTATTTT. This translates into CASSLTDTQYF.

The chain employs TRBV7-2 and TRBJ1-2; D ambiguous. Trimming took 0 bases from V and 2 from J, leaving 13 bases between them. Germline V CDR1 and CDR2: SGHTA, FQGNSA. This CDR3 contains 16 residues. The CDR3 coding sequence is TGTGCCAGCAGCTTAGCGTTGCGGGGATCCAACTATGGCTACACCTTC. Translated: CASSLALRGSNYGYTF. Based on the CDR3 plus reference TRBV7-2 and TRBJ1-2, the full variable domain is GAGVSQSPSNKVTEKGKDVELRCDPISGHTALYWYRQSLGQGLEFLIYFQGNSAPDKSGLPSDRFSAERTGGSVSTLTIQRTQQEDSAVYLCASSLALRGSNYGYTFGSGTRLTVV.

This sequence joins TRBV6-5 and TRBJ2-7; perhaps TRBD2 as D (6 bases). The CDR3 spans 15 residues. Germline V gene data show CDR1 as MNHEY and CDR2 as SVGAGI. V was cut by 2 bases and J by 5 bases, with 16 bases left in between. CDR3: CASSYASAAGNEQYF. CDR3 coding DNA: TGTGCCAGCAGTTACGCCTCAGCGGCGGGAAACGAGCAGTACTTC.

The chain uses TRBV7-3 and TRBJ2-5; D is perhaps TRBD2 (6 bases). Germline lookup yields CDR1 SGHTA and CDR2 FQGTGA. V shed 5 bases and J shed 5 bases, with 12 bases lying between them. The CDR3 spans 13 residues. CDR3 protein: CASSARGGETQYF. The CDR3 region has the DNA TGTGCCAGCAGCGCGAGAGGAGGGGAGACCCAGTACTTC. Together with reference TRBV7-3 and TRBJ2-5, the CDR3 gives the full variable domain: GAGVSQTPSNKVTEKGKYVELRCDPISGHTALYWYRQSLGQGPEFLIYFQGTGAADDSGLPNDRFFAVRPEGSVSTLKIQRTERGDSAVYLCASSARGGETQYFGPGTRLLVL.

The rearrangement joins TRBV28 to TRBJ2-7, with D tentatively TRBD1 (5 bases). CDR1 and CDR2 (germline): MDHEN, SYDVKM. Trimming removed 3 bases at V and 0 bases at J, with 12 bases between. CDR3 size: 15 residues. CDR3 amino acids: CASSFRGPYSYEQYF. The CDR3 DNA reads as TGTGCCAGCAGTTTTAGGGGTCCCTACTCCTACGAGCAGTACTTC.

The chain uses TRBV14 and TRBJ2-3, with TRBD1 as a possible D gene (5 bases). Germline CDR1 reads SGHDN; CDR2 reads FVKESK. This CDR3 has 13 amino acids. The V gene lost 3 bases and the J gene lost 4 bases, with 8 bases spanning the gap. The CDR3 is CASSQQGSDTQYF. The CDR3 DNA follows: TGTGCCAGCAGCCAGCAGGGTTCAGATACGCAGTATTTT.

The J gene is TRBJ2-2, the V gene TRBV4-3; the D is unclear. This CDR3 contains 17 residues. Trimming shortened V by 0 bases and J by 7 bases, and 18 bases separated the two germline ends. Germline values: CDR1 LGHNA, CDR2 YSLEER. This chain's CDR3 is CASSQDYIPHLYGELFF. Written as DNA, the CDR3 is TGCGCCAGCAGCCAAGATTACATACCCCACCTTTACGGGGAGCTGTTTTTT.

The chain recombines TRBV29-1 with TRBJ2-4; D might be TRBD2 (5 bases). The CDR3 runs 12 residues. Germline assignment: CDR1 SQVTM and CDR2 ANQGSEA. Trimming stripped 6 bases from V and 3 bases from J, with 9 bases between. The chain's CDR3 is CSVSEGKNIQYF. The CDR3 nucleotides read TGCAGCGTGAGCGAGGGCAAAAACATTCAGTACTTC.

J is TRBJ2-3 and V is TRBV15, with 7 bases matching TRBD2. V lost 8 bases and J lost 3; bases outside the gene matches: 14. The CDR3 consists of 16 residues. Germline CDR1 reads LNHNV; CDR2 reads YYDKDF (reference sequence). CDR3 sequence reads: CATSPIGGGLTDTQYF. The CDR3 region has the DNA TGTGCCACCTCTCCGATAGGCGGGGGTTTGACAGATACGCAGTATTTT.

V gene TRBV18 combines with J gene TRBJ2-5; D not certain. This CDR3 spans 14 amino acids. The germline CDR1 and CDR2 sequences are KGHSH and LQKENI. V was trimmed by 2 bases and J by 1 base, leaving 8 bases between them. The CDR3 sequence: CASSPAAFQETQYF. CDR3 coding DNA: TGTGCCAGCTCACCAGCGGCCTTCCAAGAGACCCAGTACTTC.

The chain links TRBV19 to TRBJ2-2, with TRBD2 matching 12 bases. Unmatched junction bases numbered 7, after V lost 6 bases and J lost 5 bases. Germline V CDR1 and CDR2: LNHDA, SQIVND (reference sequence). The length of the CDR3 is 16 residues. CDR3 residues: CASRRTSGAGTGELFF. CDR3 sequence (DNA): TGTGCCAGTAGGCGGACTAGCGGGGCCGGGACCGGGGAGCTGTTTTTT.

Comments on this clone: An end of the junction does not agree with germline; a read error may underlie this. In DNA, the CDR3 is TGTGCCATCGGAACGCCCTCCTCTGGGGCCAACGGCCTGACTTTC. Translating gives CAIGTPSSGANGLTF. The chain couples TRBV10-3 to TRBJ2-6; tentative D call: TRBD1 (5 bases). Looked up from germline, CDR1 is ENHRY and CDR2 is SYGVKD. The CDR3 covers 15 residues.

This rearrangement joins TRBV21-1 to TRBJ2-7; TRBD1 is the table's D call, not checked against the DNA. TRBV21-1 is listed as a pseudogene. The CDR3 totals 16 residues. DNA of the CDR3: TGTGCCAGCAGCGGTCGTTGGACAGGGACTCCCTACGAGCAGTACTTC. It encodes CASSGRWTGTPYEQYF.

This rearrangement joins TRBV28 to TRBJ2-7; 13 positions agree with TRBD2. With V trimmed by 6 bases and J by 4 bases, 6 bases remained unmatched. Germline CDR1 MDHEN, CDR2 SYDVKM. This CDR3 contains 15 residues. The CDR3 DNA sequence: TGTGCCAGCAGACCCGGGACTAGCGGGGAGTACGAGCAGTACTTC. Translation gives CASRPGTSGEYEQYF. The entire variable domain, with the rest obtained from reference TRBV28 and TRBJ2-7, is as follows: DVKVTQSSRYLVKRTGEKVFLECVQDMDHENMFWYRQDPGLGLRLIYFSYDVKMKEKGDIPEGYSVSREKKERFSLILESASTNQTSMYLCASRPGTSGEYEQYFGPGTRLTVT.

The chain has TRBV11-3 and TRBJ2-1, with D hard to call. V was cut by 5 bases and J by 8 bases, with 7 bases left in between. This CDR3 region has 11 residues. Germline V CDR1 and CDR2: SGHNT, YENEEA. CDR3 in DNA: TGTGCCAGCAGCCCTAGTTATGAGCAGTTCTTC. The encoded protein is CASSPSYEQFF.

The CDR3 spells CATSSDILSTDTQYF. In DNA, the CDR3 is TGTGCCACCAGCAGTGACATTTTGAGCACAGATACGCAGTATTTT. The chain is built from TRBV15 and TRBJ2-3; D gene ambiguous. Trimming took off 3 bases at V and 0 bases at J, with 10 bases between the two ends. The CDR3 contains 15 residues. Germline lookup yields CDR1 LNHNV and CDR2 YYDKDF (reference sequence).

This clone has a handful of counts. CDR3 in DNA: TGTGCCATCAGAGAGCGGGAGTTATCCTACAATGAGCAGTTCTTC. Translated: CAIRERELSYNEQFF. The chain combines TRBV10-3 with TRBJ2-1, with 8 positions matching TRBD2. V gave up 6 bases and J gave up 1 base; unmatched junction bases: 5. CDR1 and CDR2 from the germline V gene are ENHRY and SYGVKD. CDR3 length equals 15 residues.

This clone appeared a single time. V usage is TRBV28 and J usage is TRBJ1-2; the match to TRBD1 covers 11 bases. CDR1 and CDR2 (germline): MDHEN, SYDVKM. This CDR3 has 12 residues. CDR3 in DNA: TGTGCTGCGGGACAGGGGGTCTATGGCTACACCTTC. It encodes CAAGQGVYGYTF.

V usage is TRBV2 and J usage is TRBJ2-1; a weak D match, TRBD2 (6 bases). This CDR3 spans 15 amino acids. V lost 9 bases and J 0 bases, leaving 15 bases between the germline ends. The V gene's germline CDR1 is SNHLY and CDR2 FYNNEI. DNA for the CDR3: TGTGCCAGACGCGGGATTTCGAGCTCCTACAATGAGCAGTTCTTC. Amino acids: CARRGISSSYNEQFF.

The genes are TRBV13 and TRBJ2-2; 8 positions match TRBD2. CDR3 length: 17 residues. Unmatched junction bases numbered 11, after V lost 3 bases and J lost 5 bases. The germline CDR1 and CDR2 sequences are PRHDT and FYEKMQ (reference sequence). The CDR3 here is CASSFGGGPGQTGELFF. CDR3 bases: TGTGCCAGCAGCTTTGGCGGGGGGCCGGGGCAAACCGGGGAGCTGTTTTTT.

J is TRBJ1-4 and V is TRBV5-4, with 10 bases lining up with TRBD1. The germline CDR1 and CDR2 sequences are SGHNT and YYREEE (reference sequence). This CDR3 comprises 15 residues. V shed 4 bases, J shed 12 bases, and the junction held 12 bases outside the gene matches. CDR3 nucleotide sequence: TGTGCCAGCAGCGCCTCGACAGGGGGCCCCTCGGAACTGTTTTTT. This encodes CASSASTGGPSELFF.

The chain has TRBV23-1 and TRBJ1-1, with a weak D call TRBD1 (5 bases). TRBV23-1 is annotated as an ORF whose role is uncertain. Trimming removed 4 bases from V and 6 bases from J, with 15 bases in between. The CDR3 loop spans 14 amino acids. The CDR3 loop is CASSPPGTLAEAFF. In nucleotides, the CDR3 is TGCGCCAGCAGTCCCCCGGGGACTCTCGCTGAAGCTTTCTTT.

This chain joins TRBV6-1 and TRBJ1-2; TRBD1 agrees at 8 bases. V was clipped by 7 bases and J by 5 bases; unmatched bases: 12. CDR1 is MNHNS, CDR2 SASEGT, per germline. This CDR3 has 15 amino acids. This CDR3 is CASKGDRGVRYGYTF. DNA of the CDR3: TGTGCCAGCAAAGGCGACAGGGGAGTACGGTATGGCTACACCTTC.

V is TRBV20-1 and J is TRBJ1-4; D is unclear. CDR1 is DFQATT, CDR2 SNEGSKA, per germline (reference sequence). V shed 2 bases and J shed 8 bases, with 3 bases lying between them. The CDR3 consists of 10 residues. The CDR3 coding sequence is TGCAGTGCTAGACAGGAAAAACTGTTTTTT. It specifies CSARQEKLFF.

The chain is built from TRBV27 and TRBJ2-5; the match to TRBD1 covers 10 bases. Trimming removed 5 bases from V and 0 bases from J; junction bases left unmatched: 21. The CDR3 length is 21 residues. Germline lookup yields CDR1 MNHEY and CDR2 SMNVEV (reference sequence). The CDR3 region is CASSLLHMDRGVQAYQETQYF. Written as DNA, the CDR3 is TGTGCCAGCAGTCTTCTCCACATGGACAGGGGGGTTCAAGCGTACCAAGAGACCCAGTACTTC.

V is TRBV10-3 and J is TRBJ2-1; TRBD2 matches 14 bases. Germline CDR1 is ENHRY and CDR2 is SYGVKD. V was pared by 7 bases and J by 9 bases, with 8 bases of the junction left unmatched. The CDR3 loop spans 15 amino acids. The CDR3 spells CAITAGTSGSGEQFF. CDR3 nucleotide sequence: TGTGCCATCACTGCCGGGACTAGCGGGAGTGGTGAGCAGTTCTTC.